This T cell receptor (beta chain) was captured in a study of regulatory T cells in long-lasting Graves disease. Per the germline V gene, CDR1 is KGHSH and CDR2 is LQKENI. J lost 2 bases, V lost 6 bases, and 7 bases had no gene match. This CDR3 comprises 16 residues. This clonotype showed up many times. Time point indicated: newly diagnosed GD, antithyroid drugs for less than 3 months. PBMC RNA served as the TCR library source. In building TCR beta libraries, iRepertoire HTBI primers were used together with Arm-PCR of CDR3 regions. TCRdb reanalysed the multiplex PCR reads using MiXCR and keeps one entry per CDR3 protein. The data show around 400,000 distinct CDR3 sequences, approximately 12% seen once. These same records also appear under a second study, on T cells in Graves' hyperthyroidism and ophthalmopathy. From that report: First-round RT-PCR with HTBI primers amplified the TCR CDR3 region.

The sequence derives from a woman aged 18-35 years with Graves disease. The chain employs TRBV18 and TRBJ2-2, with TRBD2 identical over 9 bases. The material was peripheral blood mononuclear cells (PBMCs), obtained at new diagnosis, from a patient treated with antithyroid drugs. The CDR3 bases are TGTGCCAGCTCTCCAAGACTAGCGGCTAACACCGGGGAGCTGTTTTTT. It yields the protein CASSPRLAANTGELFF.